A single sample is the source of the 4 T cell receptor beta chains below, sequenced in a study of CD8 T cells in Susac syndrome. Random hexamers primed reverse transcription of about 0.45 to 1 ug RNA. TCRdb called the immunoSEQ multiplex PCR reads again in MiXCR, with one record for every CDR3 protein. This sample has 140,000 or so distinct CDR3 sequences; about 94% occur once, and the top ten carry 0.075% to 0.09%. Sample: CD4+ T cells from PBMCs. The receptors derive from a human donor with Susac syndrome.

V and J are TRBV19 and TRBJ1-4, with D unclear. Germline V gene sequence: CDR1 LNHDA, CDR2 SQIVND (reference sequence). The V end lost 2 bases, the J end lost 8 bases, and 12 bases lay between the germline ends. The CDR3 sequence is 14 residues long. The CDR3 reads CASSITIHPEKLFF. The CDR3 region has the DNA TGTGCCAGTAGTATAACAATACACCCGGAAAAACTGTTTTTT.

The chain combines TRBV25-1 with TRBJ2-7; D is unresolved. Between the trimmed V and J ends, which lost 8 bases and 6 bases, there was a span of 11 bases. The CDR3 length is 11 residues. Germline assignment: CDR1 MGHDK and CDR2 SYGVNS. CDR3: CASRTVVEQYF. The CDR3 nucleotides read TGTGCCAGCCGGACCGTCGTCGAGCAGTACTTC.

The chain carries TRBV7-6 and TRBJ2-5, with D possibly being TRBD1 (6 bases). V shed 0 bases and J shed 5 bases, with 16 bases lying between them. Germline assignment: CDR1 SGHVS and CDR2 FNYEAQ. The CDR3 has 16 residues. The CDR3 DNA is TGTGCCAGCAGCTTAGCTGGAACAGGGTATTCCGAGACCCAGTACTTC. This translates into CASSLAGTGYSETQYF.

This rearrangement joins TRBV7-2 to TRBJ2-1; D not certain. Germline CDR1 and CDR2: SGHTA and FQGNSA. V was cut by 4 bases and J by 6 bases, with 25 bases left in between. The CDR3 sequence is 18 residues long. The CDR3 protein is CASSSRAPTSPTRNEQFF. For the CDR3, the DNA is TGTGCCAGCAGCTCTCGCGCCCCCACCTCACCAACCCGCAATGAGCAGTTCTTC. Variable domain in full (rest from reference TRBV7-2 and TRBJ2-1): GAGVSQSPSNKVTEKGKDVELRCDPISGHTALYWYRQSLGQGLEFLIYFQGNSAPDKSGLPSDRFSAERTGGSVSTLTIQRTQQEDSAVYLCASSSRAPTSPTRNEQFFGPGTRLTVL.